Listed here is a single T cell receptor (beta chain). Other DNA sequences in this specimen translate into the identical CDR3. The authors' processing: The assay estimated nucleated cells by amplifying reference gene primers. The protocol was immunoSEQ multiplex PCR, while the TCRdb copy is restricted to in-frame clones and leaves out a portion. The V and J calls and clone size come from that table; D and trimming were worked out from the DNA. This sample yields about 250,000 clones, of which 90% are seen a single time; 2.1% belongs to the top ten. The CDR3 covers 12 residues. Germline V gene data show CDR1 as MNHEY and CDR2 as SVGAGI. Trimming shortened V by 6 bases and J by 1 base, and 6 bases separated the two germline ends. This specimen belongs to a study of blood T cell repertoires in COVID-19. About the study: Samples came from the United States, Italy and Spain, spanning acute and convalescent COVID-19. Sources were T cells, B-cell-depleted T cells, or PBMCs; the material itself was cDNA or gDNA.

Recruited during active infection, patients (from Seattle) were subsequently followed longitudinally. This receptor was identified in a woman aged 60-70 years with COVID-19, enrolled during active disease. This rearrangement joins TRBV6-5 to TRBJ1-1; a possible D gene is TRBD1 (6 bases). Sequencing was done on a sample of peripheral blood. The CDR3 DNA reads TGTGCCAGCAGGACAGGGAACACTGAAGCTTTCTTT. Translating it yields CASRTGNTEAFF.